The next 18 T cell receptor beta chains were all read from a single sample in a study of control samples from healthy donors and cancer patients (dated by TCRdb to the early 2020s). The library came from the immunoSEQ multiplex PCR assay. Not all clones reach the TCRdb copy of this immuneACCESS table, which keeps in-frame sequences only. Checked studies attribute under half of the gap to unresolved V genes and leave the rest unexplained. This sample comprises about 410,000 clones, about nine tenths of them detected only once. Of the sample, around 6.4% falls within the top ten clones. Sequencing used PBMCs. The receptor set was obtained from a man aged 35 to 55 with head and neck cancer.

J is TRBJ2-6 and V is TRBV10-1; D call uncertain. The V end was cut by 6 bases, the J end by 4 bases, with 13 bases between. This CDR3 has 15 amino acids. Germline CDR1 and CDR2: WNHNN and SYGVQD (reference sequence). DNA of the CDR3: TGCGCCAGCAGCCCAGGTAGTGCGGGGGCCAACGTCCTGACTTTC. Its protein is CASSPGSAGANVLTF.

This chain links TRBV28 with TRBJ1-5; possible D gene TRBD1, 5 bases. V dropped 4 bases and J dropped 1 base, with 8 bases sitting between them. CDR3 length: 14 residues. Germline-derived CDR1 and CDR2 are MDHEN and SYDVKM. CDR3 DNA: TGTGCCAGCAGTTGGGGGGGGAGCAATCAGCCCCAGCATTTT. It specifies CASSWGGSNQPQHF.

This chain uses TRBV2 with TRBJ2-3; TRBD2 agrees at 8 bases. Unmatched junction bases numbered 16, after V lost 0 bases and J lost 2 bases. Germline CDR1 and CDR2: SNHLY and FYNNEI. The CDR3 consists of 20 residues. CDR3 bases: TGTGCCAGCAGTGAAGCGCTTCGGCATAGCGGGAACTTTTACACAGATACGCAGTATTTT. As protein: CASSEALRHSGNFYTDTQYF.

The rearrangement uses TRBV5-1 and TRBJ2-6; D is undetermined. The CDR3 is 16 amino acids. The V end lost 2 bases, the J end lost 2 bases, and 11 bases lay between the germline ends. The germline V gene has CDR1 SGHRS and CDR2 YFSETQ. CDR3 nucleotides: TGCGCCAGCAGCTTACAAGTCGAAGCTGGGGCCAACGTCCTGACTTTC. Encoded protein: CASSLQVEAGANVLTF.

The chain is built from TRBV7-6 and TRBJ2-3; TRBD1 aligns across 10 bases. CDR1 is SGHVS and CDR2 is FNYEAQ in the germline V gene. The CDR3 extends over 16 amino acids. The J segment lost 2 bases and the V segment lost 4 bases, leaving 6 bases of the junction unmatched. Written as DNA, the CDR3 is TGTGCCAGCAGCTGGGGGGACAGGGGTTCCACAGATACGCAGTATTTT. It specifies CASSWGDRGSTDTQYF.

The rearrangement joins TRBV19 to TRBJ2-2; 8 bases align to TRBD1. V lost 8 bases, J lost 3 bases, and 11 bases stayed unmatched. Germline V gene lookup returns CDR1 LNHDA and CDR2 SQIVND (reference sequence). The CDR3 is 16 amino acids. The DNA of the CDR3 is TGTGCCAGTGGACTCGAGACAGGGGCACACACCGGGGAGCTGTTTTTT. Translating gives CASGLETGAHTGELFF.

V is TRBV11-1 and J is TRBJ1-1; D is undetermined. V lost 5 bases and J lost 1, with 11 bases in between. Germline CDR1 SGHAT, CDR2 FQDESV (reference sequence). This CDR3 region has 14 residues. The chain's CDR3 is CASSRTFKNTEAFF. The CDR3, as DNA: TGTGCCAGCAGCCGAACCTTCAAGAACACTGAAGCTTTCTTT.

The chain couples TRBV3-1 (or the pseudogene TRBV3-2) to TRBJ2-6, with D uncertain. CDR1 is LGHDT, CDR2 YNNKEL, per germline (reference sequence). The CDR3 is 14 residues long. Trimming took 6 bases from V and 1 from J, leaving 7 bases between them. CDR3 region: CASRLESGANVLTF. The CDR3 DNA follows: TGTGCCAGCAGGTTGGAATCTGGGGCCAACGTCCTGACTTTC.

This chain joins TRBV9 and TRBJ2-7; TRBD2 agrees at 7 bases. The CDR3 contains 14 residues. V trimming: 4 bases; J trimming: 2 bases; junction bases outside the gene matches: 6. Germline V CDR1 and CDR2: SGDLS, YYNGEE. The DNA of the CDR3 is TGTGCCAGCAGCTCTCGGGGGGACCCCTACGAGCAGTACTTC. It translates to CASSSRGDPYEQYF.

The V gene is TRBV19, the J gene TRBJ2-7; D might be TRBD1 (6 bases). Trimming pared 8 bases from V and 5 bases from J, leaving 22 bases between. Germline V gene lookup returns CDR1 LNHDA and CDR2 SQIVND (reference sequence). The CDR3 totals 15 residues. CDR3: CASQQGTWASDEQYF. DNA of the CDR3: TGTGCCAGTCAACAGGGTACGTGGGCGTCTGACGAGCAGTACTTC.

This sequence joins TRBV5-1 and TRBJ1-4; D remains unclear. This CDR3 region has 14 residues. The germline gives CDR1 SGHRS, CDR2 YFSETQ. Trimming removed 4 bases at V and 7 bases at J, with 14 bases between. As DNA, the CDR3 is TGCGCCAGCAGCGTGTCTGGAAACGCTGAAAAACTGTTTTTT. As protein: CASSVSGNAEKLFF.

This clone was counted ten times or more. J is TRBJ2-7 and V is TRBV3-1 (or the pseudogene TRBV3-2); 7 bases line up with TRBD2. V lost 7 bases to trimming and J lost 3 bases; unmatched junction nucleotides: 9. The CDR3 spans 14 residues. Germline CDR1 and CDR2: LGHDT and YNNKEL (reference sequence). The CDR3: CASTRSSGNYEQYF. The CDR3 DNA is TGTGCCAGCACCCGGTCTAGCGGAAACTACGAGCAGTACTTC.

This chain uses TRBV5-5 with TRBJ2-3, with D maybe TRBD1 (5 bases). V shed 4 bases and J shed 4 bases, with 19 bases lying between them. In germline, CDR1 is SGHKS, CDR2 YYEKEE (reference sequence). The CDR3 totals 16 residues. This chain's CDR3 is CASSLGHRGGADTQYF. CDR3 in DNA: TGTGCCAGCAGCCTCGGGCATAGGGGTGGGGCAGATACGCAGTATTTT.

The CDR3 spells CASSSVGQMNTGELFF. DNA for the CDR3: TGTGCCAGCAGCTCGGTGGGACAGATGAACACCGGGGAGCTGTTTTTT. The rearrangement links TRBV11-3 to TRBJ2-2; 7 positions match TRBD1. Germline V gene lookup returns CDR1 SGHNT and CDR2 YENEEA. V lost 4 bases to trimming and J lost 1 base; unmatched junction nucleotides: 6. This CDR3 comprises 16 residues.

This chain uses TRBV19 with TRBJ1-1; a weak D match, TRBD1 (5 bases). Deletions cut 11 bases from V and 2 bases from J, with 15 bases between. This CDR3 region has 13 residues. CDR1 is LNHDA and CDR2 is SQIVND in the germline V gene (reference sequence). The CDR3 DNA reads TGTGCCGTAGAGGGGCGAGTAAACACTGAAGCTTTCTTT. It translates to CAVEGRVNTEAFF.

The chain recombines TRBV29-1 with TRBJ2-2; no reliable D call. Germline CDR1 SQVTM, CDR2 ANQGSEA. The CDR3 spans 13 residues. V was clipped by 4 bases and J by 4 bases, with 10 bases between them. The CDR3 loop reads CSVAGSSTGELFF. CDR3 in DNA: TGCAGCGTTGCCGGTTCTTCCACCGGGGAGCTGTTTTTT.

The V gene is TRBV3-1 (or the pseudogene TRBV3-2), the J gene TRBJ2-1; the match to TRBD2 covers 8 bases. The CDR3 consists of 14 residues. Germline CDR1 LGHDT, CDR2 YNNKEL (reference sequence). The J segment lost 2 bases and the V segment lost 4 bases, leaving 1 base of the junction unmatched. The CDR3 here is CASSRAGAYNEQFF. The CDR3 nucleotides read TGTGCCAGCAGCCGAGCGGGGGCCTACAATGAGCAGTTCTTC.

The V call is TRBV19, the J call TRBJ1-4, with a weak D call TRBD1 (6 bases). The V and J ends lost 10 bases and 4 bases respectively, with 22 bases between them. Germline lookup yields CDR1 LNHDA and CDR2 SQIVND (reference sequence). The CDR3 loop spans 16 amino acids. The CDR3 spells CATRGTGKKDNEKLFF. In nucleotides, the CDR3 is TGTGCCACTCGCGGAACAGGGAAGAAGGATAATGAAAAACTGTTTTTT. The entire variable domain, with the rest obtained from reference TRBV19 and TRBJ1-4, is as follows: DGGITQSPKYLFRKEGQNVTLSCEQNLNHDAMYWYRQDPGQGLRLIYYSQIVNDFQKGDIAEGYSVSREKKESFPLTVTSAQKNPTAFYLCATRGTGKKDNEKLFFGSGTQLSVL.